The 5 T cell receptor beta chains below were found in one sample sequenced in a study of persistence of HIV-infected CD4 T cells. Their antigen targets remain unknown. Sequencing used immunoSEQ version 4 in survey mode. The method was immunoSEQ multiplex PCR; TCRdb's version includes in-frame clones alone and lacks a portion of them. The sample holds roughly 34,000 clones; around 76% are singletons and the top ten take under 7.5%. The stimulus was lysate of CMV-infected fibroblasts, around 10 ug/mL. Sorted nonresponding memory CD4+ T cells were CD40L-negative, CD69-negative, CD45RO-high. The starting material was CD4+ T cells sorted from PBMCs after 18-hour stimulation, obtained from a patient who received antiretroviral therapy. Receptors originate from an adult woman with HIV who was CMV-seropositive.

V usage is TRBV30 and J usage is TRBJ2-3; D possibly corresponds to TRBD1 (6 bases). This CDR3 has 14 amino acids. CDR1 and CDR2 (germline): GTSNPN, SVGIG (reference sequence). V was shortened by 3 bases and J by 3 bases, with 13 bases between the two germline ends. In nucleotides, the CDR3 is TGTGCCTGGAGAGAGGGACAACCGACAGATACGCAGTATTTT. Protein sequence: CAWREGQPTDTQYF.

The V gene is TRBV10-3, the J gene TRBJ2-7, with 11 bases matching TRBD1. Germline V gives CDR1 ENHRY, CDR2 SYGVKD. The CDR3 sequence is 14 residues long. V was pared by 10 bases and J by 2 bases, with 7 bases of the junction left unmatched. CDR3 amino acids: CATGKGQGAYEQYF. In nucleotides, the CDR3 is TGTGCCACTGGGAAGGGACAGGGGGCCTACGAGCAGTACTTC.

The chain has TRBV18 and TRBJ2-1; 9 bases fit TRBD1. Germline V lookup: CDR1 KGHSH, CDR2 LQKENI. The CDR3 length is 15 residues. V lost 4 bases to trimming and J lost 3 bases; unmatched junction nucleotides: 4. CDR3 protein: CASSLGQGGYNEQFF. CDR3 sequence (DNA): TGTGCCAGCTCACTGGGACAGGGTGGCTACAATGAGCAGTTCTTC.

Only a few counts were recorded for this clone. The chain links TRBV5-1 to TRBJ1-1; no definite D call. Germline CDR1 and CDR2: SGHRS and YFSETQ. The CDR3 is 14 amino acids. The V end was cut by 3 bases, the J end by 2 bases, with 11 bases between. In DNA, the CDR3 is TGCGCCAGCAGCTCTCTCCAAAGCAACACTGAAGCTTTCTTT. Residues: CASSSLQSNTEAFF.

The gene calls are TRBV28 and TRBJ1-2; the D is unclear. This CDR3 has 14 residues. Per germline, CDR1 MDHEN and CDR2 SYDVKM. V was clipped by 1 base and J by 8 bases, with 14 bases between them. Here the CDR3 reads CASSLLKGPGGYTF. CDR3 nucleotide sequence: TGTGCCAGCAGTTTATTGAAGGGTCCGGGCGGCTACACCTTC.